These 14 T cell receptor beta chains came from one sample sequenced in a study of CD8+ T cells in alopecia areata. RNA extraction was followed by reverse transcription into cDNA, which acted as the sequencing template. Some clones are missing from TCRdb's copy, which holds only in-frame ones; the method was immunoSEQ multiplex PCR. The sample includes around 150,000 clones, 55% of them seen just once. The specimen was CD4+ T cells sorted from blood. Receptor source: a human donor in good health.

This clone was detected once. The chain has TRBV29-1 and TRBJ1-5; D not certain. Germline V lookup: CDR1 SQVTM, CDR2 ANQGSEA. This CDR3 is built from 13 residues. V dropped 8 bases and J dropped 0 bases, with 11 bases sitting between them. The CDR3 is CSTLEGSNQPQHF. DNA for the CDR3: TGCAGCACCCTTGAGGGTAGCAATCAGCCCCAGCATTTT. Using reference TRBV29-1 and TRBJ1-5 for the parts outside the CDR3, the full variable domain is SAVISQKPSRDICQRGTSLTIQCQVDSQVTMMFWYRQQPGQSLTLIATANQGSEATYESGFVIDKFPISRPNLTFSTLTVSNMSPEDSSIYLCSTLEGSNQPQHFGDGTRLSIL.

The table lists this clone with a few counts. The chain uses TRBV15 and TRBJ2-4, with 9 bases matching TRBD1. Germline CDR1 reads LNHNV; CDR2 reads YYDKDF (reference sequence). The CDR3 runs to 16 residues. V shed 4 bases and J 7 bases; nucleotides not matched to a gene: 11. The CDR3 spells CATSTWGTGRENIQYF. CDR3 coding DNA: TGTGCCACCAGCACCTGGGGGACAGGGAGGGAGAACATTCAGTACTTC.

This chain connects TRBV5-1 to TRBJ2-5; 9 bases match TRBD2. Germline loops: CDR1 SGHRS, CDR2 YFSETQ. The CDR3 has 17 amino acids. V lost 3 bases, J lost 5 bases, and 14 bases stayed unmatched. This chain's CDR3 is CASSYHLGLALTETQYF. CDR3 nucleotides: TGCGCCAGCAGCTACCACCTCGGACTAGCGCTGACTGAGACCCAGTACTTC.

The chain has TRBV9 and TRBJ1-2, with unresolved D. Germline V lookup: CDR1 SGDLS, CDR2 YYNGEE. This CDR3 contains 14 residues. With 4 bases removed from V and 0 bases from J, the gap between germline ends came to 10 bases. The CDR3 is CASSSTGANYGYTF. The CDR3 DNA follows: TGTGCCAGCAGCTCTACCGGGGCTAACTATGGCTACACCTTC.

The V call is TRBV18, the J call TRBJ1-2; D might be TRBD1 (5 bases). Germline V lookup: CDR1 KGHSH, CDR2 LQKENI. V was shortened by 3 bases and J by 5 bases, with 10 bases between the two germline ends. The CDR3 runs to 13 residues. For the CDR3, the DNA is TGTGCCAGCTCACCTGGGGCGTCTTATGGCTACACCTTC. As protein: CASSPGASYGYTF.

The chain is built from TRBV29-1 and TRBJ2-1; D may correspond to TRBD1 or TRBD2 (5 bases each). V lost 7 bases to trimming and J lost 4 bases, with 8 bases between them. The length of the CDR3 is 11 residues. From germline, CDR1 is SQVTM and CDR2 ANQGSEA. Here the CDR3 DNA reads TGCAGCGGGGACCGATACAATGAGCAGTTCTTC. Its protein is CSGDRYNEQFF.

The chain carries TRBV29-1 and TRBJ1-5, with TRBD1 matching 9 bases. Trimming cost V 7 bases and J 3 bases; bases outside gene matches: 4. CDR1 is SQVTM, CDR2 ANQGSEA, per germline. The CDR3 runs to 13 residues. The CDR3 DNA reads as TGCAGCGGTGGGACAGGGCCCAATCAGCCCCAGCATTTT. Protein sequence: CSGGTGPNQPQHF.

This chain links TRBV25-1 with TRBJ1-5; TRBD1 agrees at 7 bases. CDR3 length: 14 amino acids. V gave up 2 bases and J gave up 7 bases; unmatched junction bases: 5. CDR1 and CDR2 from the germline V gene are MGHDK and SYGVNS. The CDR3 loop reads CASSEMDRRQPQHF. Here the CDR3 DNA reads TGTGCCAGCAGTGAAATGGACAGGCGCCAGCCCCAGCATTTT.

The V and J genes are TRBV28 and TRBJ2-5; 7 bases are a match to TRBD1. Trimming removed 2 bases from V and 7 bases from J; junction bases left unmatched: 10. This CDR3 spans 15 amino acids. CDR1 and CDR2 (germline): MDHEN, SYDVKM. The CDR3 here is CASSLLKGARGTQYF. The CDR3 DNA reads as TGTGCCAGCAGTTTACTTAAGGGGGCGCGAGGGACCCAGTACTTC.

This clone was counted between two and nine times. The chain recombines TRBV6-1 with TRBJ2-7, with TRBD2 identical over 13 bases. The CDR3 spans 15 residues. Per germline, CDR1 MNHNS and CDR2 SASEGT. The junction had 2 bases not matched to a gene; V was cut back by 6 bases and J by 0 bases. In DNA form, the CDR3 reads TGTGCCAGCAGCAGGACTAGCGGGAGCTCCTACGAGCAGTACTTC. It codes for CASSRTSGSSYEQYF.

The CDR3 bases are TGTGCCAGCAGTAACAGGGTCCACGAGCAGTACTTC. It translates to CASSNRVHEQYF. This chain links TRBV6-6 with TRBJ2-7; a weak D match, TRBD1 (6 bases). The CDR3 has 12 amino acids. V dropped 5 bases and J dropped 5 bases, with 10 bases sitting between them. The germline CDR1 and CDR2 sequences are MNHNY and SVGAGI (reference sequence).

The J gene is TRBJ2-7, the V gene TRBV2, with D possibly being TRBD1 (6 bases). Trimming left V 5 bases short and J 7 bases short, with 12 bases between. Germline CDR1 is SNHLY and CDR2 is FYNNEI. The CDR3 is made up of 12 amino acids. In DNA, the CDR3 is TGTGCCAGCAGTCTCGGGACATGGGAGCAGTACTTC. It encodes CASSLGTWEQYF.

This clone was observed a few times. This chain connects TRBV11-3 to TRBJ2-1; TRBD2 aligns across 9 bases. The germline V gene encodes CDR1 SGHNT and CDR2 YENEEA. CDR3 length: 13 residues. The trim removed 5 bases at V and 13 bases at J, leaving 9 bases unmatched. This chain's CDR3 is CASSLLTSGDQFF. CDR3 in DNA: TGTGCCAGCAGCCTACTGACTAGCGGAGATCAGTTCTTC.

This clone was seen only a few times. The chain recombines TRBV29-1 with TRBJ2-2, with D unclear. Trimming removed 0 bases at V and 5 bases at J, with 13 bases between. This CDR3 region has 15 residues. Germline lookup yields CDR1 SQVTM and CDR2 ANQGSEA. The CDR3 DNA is TGCAGCGTTGAAGATCCATCCGGGTGGACCGGGGAGCTGTTTTTT. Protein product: CSVEDPSGWTGELFF.